The source of this T cell receptor (beta chain) is a study of radiotherapy plus CTLA-4 blockade in lung cancer. Using immunoSEQ multiplex PCR, the repertoire was profiled, and TCRdb retains in-frame clones only, with some absent. The top ten clones hold approximately 6.6% of a sample with about 120,000 clones, 85% to 90% of them seen once. Trimming removed 7 bases from V and 5 bases from J; junction bases left unmatched: 7. The CDR3 totals 14 residues. Germline V gene sequence: CDR1 SNHLY, CDR2 FYNNEI. This clonotype was obtained from a human donor with non-small cell lung cancer that progressed on radiotherapy plus ipilimumab. Sequenced material: peripheral blood, taken from a patient treated with radiotherapy plus ipilimumab. The V gene is TRBV2, the J gene TRBJ1-1, with 10 bases lining up with TRBD1. The CDR3 is CASIRQGARTEAFF. CDR3 sequence (DNA): TGTGCCAGCATCAGACAGGGGGCGAGGACTGAAGCTTTCTTT.